Listed here is a single T cell receptor (beta chain). The target antigen is unknown. Clones were sequenced by immunoSEQ multiplex PCR, and TCRdb holds only the in-frame ones, with some missing. The sample has around 96,000 clones; approximately 80% are singletons. Relapse was seen in all patients after autologous stem cell transplantation, and brentuximab vedotin exposure was variable. Looked up from germline, CDR1 is SGHRS and CDR2 is YFSETQ. The CDR3 sequence is 16 residues long. Trimming took 4 bases from V and 0 from J, leaving 15 bases between them. The data were obtained in a study of PD-1 blockade in classical Hodgkin lymphoma. About the study: Patients received nivolumab 3 mg/kg intravenously every 2 weeks. Study-wide results and caveats: As was reported, newly diagnosed patients showed lower baseline TCR diversity than healthy donors did. CD4+ but not CD8+ TCR diversity rose significantly by C4D1. The authors excluded patients who started nivolumab under 1 year after ASCT.

This chain uses TRBV5-1 with TRBJ2-3; maybe TRBD2 (5 bases). This receptor was identified in a human donor with classical Hodgkin lymphoma. The sample in question was peripheral blood mononuclear cells (PBMCs), obtained at baseline. The CDR3 sequence is CASSGLSGASTDTQYF. The DNA of the CDR3 is TGCGCCAGCAGCGGACTGAGCGGAGCTAGCACAGATACGCAGTATTTT.